Sequencing of this TCR beta chain was carried out in a study of shared clonotypes between healthy human individuals. Donation came from healthy HIV-negative adults that had no recent acute infections or vaccinations. Only in-frame clones appear in the TCRdb table, and some are missing; sequencing was by immunoSEQ multiplex PCR. Among roughly 1,000,000 clones listed, more than 75% were seen once. The CDR3 length is 14 residues. V was clipped by 5 bases and J by 0 bases, with 9 bases between them. Looked up from germline, CDR1 is SGHAT and CDR2 is FQNNGV. The chain has TRBV11-2 and TRBJ2-3, with D possibly being TRBD1 (6 bases). This receptor was taken from a man younger than 30 in good health. Some clones in this sample may be carry-over from other donors' samples. Sequencing was done on a sample of memory CD4+ T cells from PBMCs. Subset noted: CD45RA-negative fraction. CDR3 sequence: CASSPRGSTDTQYF. The CDR3 nucleotides are TGTGCCAGCAGCCCCAGGGGTAGCACAGATACGCAGTATTTT. Looking up the rest from reference TRBV11-2 and TRBJ2-3 gives the full variable domain: EAGVAQSPRYKIIEKRQSVAFWCNPISGHATLYWYQQILGQGPKLLIQFQNNGVVDDSQLPKDRFSAERLKGVDSTLKIQPAKLEDSAVYLCASSPRGSTDTQYFGPGTRLTVL.